This entry is about one T cell receptor (beta chain). The antigen is unknown. The data were taken from a study of PD-1 blockade in classical Hodgkin lymphoma. Overall study context: With a 2-week interval, patients received intravenous nivolumab at 3 mg/kg. Notes on the study in general: Exclusion was the outcome for patients who began nivolumab under 1 year after ASCT. Baseline diversity resembling that of newly diagnosed patients was seen in complete responders.

Libraries were prepared by immunoSEQ multiplex PCR; TCRdb keeps only in-frame clonotypes and omits some of them. Of roughly 17,000 clones in the sample, 70% to 80% were seen once. V gave up 0 bases and J gave up 3 bases, with 6 bases separating them. This CDR3 has 14 amino acids. Germline V gene data show CDR1 as MGHRA and CDR2 as YSYEKL. No patient escaped relapse after autologous stem cell transplantation, and brentuximab vedotin exposure varied. The origin of this receptor is a human donor with classical Hodgkin lymphoma. The rearrangement joins TRBV4-1 to TRBJ1-5, with D unresolved. The material was peripheral blood mononuclear cells (PBMCs), obtained at baseline. The CDR3 region has the DNA TGCGCCAGCAGCCAAGACGAGTACAATCAGCCCCAGCATTTT. Its protein is CASSQDEYNQPQHF.